The clone carrying this TCR beta chain has just one count. Sequencing used immunoSEQ multiplex PCR; TCRdb keeps in-frame clones, though not all of them. The data contain some 340,000 clones, about 85% of them singletons. The source of the sample is a study of Ad26.COV2.S vaccination and SARS-CoV-2 variants. Documented treatment: roughly 20 received Ad26.COV2.S at low or high dose, single or two shots; about 5 received placebo; per-sample allocation not given. After the first vaccine or placebo injection, samples were drawn on day 63. V lost 2 bases and J lost 2, with 7 bases in between. CDR3 length: 13 amino acids. Germline CDR1 reads SGDLS; CDR2 reads YYNGEE.

The sequencing used peripheral blood, collected in a trial of Ad26.COV2.S vaccine versus placebo. The chain has TRBV9 and TRBJ1-1; D is uncertain. This receptor was obtained from a person aged 18-60 years who received the Ad26.COV2.S COVID-19 vaccine or a placebo. The CDR3: CASSVPVNTEAFF. The CDR3 nucleotides are TGTGCCAGCAGCGTCCCAGTTAACACTGAAGCTTTCTTT.